A single sample gave rise to the 27 T cell receptor beta chains below, sequenced in a study of shared clonotypes between healthy human individuals. Assay: immunoSEQ multiplex PCR; the TCRdb copy retains only in-frame clones and omits some. The repertoire includes millions of clones, 90% to 95% of them detected once, and 0.39% sits in the top ten. Sequenced sample: naive CD4+ T cells from PBMCs. Subset defined: CD45RA+ positively selected. The receptors come from a man between 18 and 29 years old in good health. Some clones in this sample may be carry-over from other donors' samples.

This clone was detected once. This chain connects TRBV20-1 to TRBJ2-5; tentatively, D is TRBD1 (5 bases). Trimming took 7 bases from V and 5 from J, leaving 8 bases between them. Germline CDR1 DFQATT, CDR2 SNEGSKA (reference sequence). The CDR3 covers 10 residues. CDR3 protein: CSGRQETQYF. The CDR3 nucleotides are TGCAGTGGGAGACAGGAGACCCAGTACTTC.

The CDR3 DNA reads as TGTGCCAGCACCAACGGGACAGGCGAGCAGTACTTC. This codes for CASTNGTGEQYF. V usage is TRBV11-3 and J usage is TRBJ2-7; 8 bases match TRBD1. The J segment lost 6 bases and the V segment lost 7 bases, leaving 5 bases of the junction unmatched. The length of the CDR3 is 12 residues. The germline V gene has CDR1 SGHNT and CDR2 YENEEA.

The rearrangement uses TRBV18 and TRBJ2-7, with 8 bases aligning to TRBD1. CDR1 KGHSH and CDR2 LQKENI come from the germline V gene. This CDR3 is built from 11 residues. Unmatched junction bases numbered 0, after V lost 8 bases and J lost 3 bases. The CDR3 loop is CASTGGYEQYF. CDR3 coding DNA: TGTGCCAGCACAGGGGGCTACGAGCAGTACTTC.

This clone was observed a single time. The genes are TRBV11-2 and TRBJ2-7; no firm D call. V was cut by 5 bases and J by 6 bases, with 11 bases left in between. The CDR3 extends over 12 amino acids. CDR1 is SGHAT and CDR2 is FQNNGV in the germline V gene. CDR3 nucleotides: TGTGCCAGCAGCCCCACCCGCAGCGAGCAGTACTTC. The encoded protein is CASSPTRSEQYF.

The J gene is TRBJ2-3, the V gene TRBV7-9; 7 bases are shared with TRBD1. The CDR3 contains 18 residues. J gave up 5 bases and V 0 bases, and 14 bases lay outside the gene matches. Germline-derived CDR1 and CDR2 are SEHNR and FQNEAQ (reference sequence). The CDR3 protein is CASSLAFGRGRMVDTQYF. The CDR3 region has the DNA TGTGCCAGCAGCTTAGCATTCGGTAGGGGGCGTATGGTAGATACGCAGTATTTT.

V usage is TRBV30 and J usage is TRBJ2-7, with 7 nucleotides matching TRBD1. The ends lost 4 bases at V and 3 bases at J; junction bases unmatched: 6. In germline, CDR1 is GTSNPN, CDR2 SVGIG (reference sequence). The CDR3 contains 13 residues. CDR3 nucleotides: TGTGCCTGGACGACAGGGTTAAACTACGAGCAGTACTTC. Translated: CAWTTGLNYEQYF.

CDR3 nucleotide sequence: TGTGCCAGCAGCCCCGGCGGCGGGACTAGCCCTTACGAGCAGTACTTC. Translated: CASSPGGGTSPYEQYF. The V call is TRBV7-2, the J call TRBJ2-7; 9 bases match TRBD2. Germline lookup yields CDR1 SGHTA and CDR2 FQGNSA. The CDR3 runs to 16 residues. V was pared by 5 bases and J by 4 bases, with 12 bases of the junction left unmatched. The full variable domain, completed using reference TRBV7-2 and TRBJ2-7, is GAGVSQSPSNKVTEKGKDVELRCDPISGHTALYWYRQSLGQGLEFLIYFQGNSAPDKSGLPSDRFSAERTGGSVSTLTIQRTQQEDSAVYLCASSPGGGTSPYEQYFGPGTRLTVT.

The J gene is TRBJ1-1, the V gene TRBV6-6, with 8 bases matching TRBD1. In germline, CDR1 is MNHNY, CDR2 SVGAGI (reference sequence). This CDR3 spans 15 amino acids. Germline trimming cut 2 bases from V and 2 bases from J; bases unmatched to any gene: 4. The CDR3 sequence: CASSYEGTGNTEAFF. CDR3 DNA: TGTGCCAGCAGTTACGAAGGGACAGGTAACACTGAAGCTTTCTTT.

The V gene is TRBV5-1, the J gene TRBJ2-7; 8 nucleotides align to TRBD1. The CDR3 is 13 residues long. Trimming removed 4 bases from V and 5 bases from J; junction bases left unmatched: 5. In germline, CDR1 is SGHRS, CDR2 YFSETQ. The CDR3 DNA reads TGCGCCAGCAGCCCAGGGGGCCGCAACGAGCAGTACTTC. Translated, it gives CASSPGGRNEQYF.

V and J are TRBV27 and TRBJ1-5; no reliable D call. CDR3 length equals 16 residues. Germline CDR1 is MNHEY and CDR2 is SMNVEV (reference sequence). Trimming took 1 base from V and 3 from J, leaving 13 bases between them. The CDR3 DNA reads as TGTGCCAGCAGTTTATATAAGGTCCCTAACAATCAGCCCCAGCATTTT. It codes for CASSLYKVPNNQPQHF.

CDR3: CASSPLGGIVYEQYF. CDR3 nucleotide sequence: TGCGCCAGCAGCCCCCTGGGAGGGATTGTTTACGAGCAGTACTTC. The rearrangement links TRBV5-1 to TRBJ2-7; 7 bases are shared with TRBD2. The ends lost 4 bases at V and 4 bases at J; junction bases unmatched: 11. Germline CDR1 and CDR2: SGHRS and YFSETQ. The CDR3 sequence is 15 residues long.

This clone was observed a handful of times. Other DNA sequences of this sample code for an identical CDR3. This chain joins TRBV11-2 and TRBJ1-1; the D is unclear. CDR1 is SGHAT, CDR2 FQNNGV, per germline. Trimming pared 1 base from V and 1 base from J, leaving 4 bases between. This CDR3 contains 13 residues. The CDR3 here is CASSLGPNTEAFF. The CDR3, as DNA: TGTGCCAGCAGCTTAGGACCGAACACTGAAGCTTTCTTT.

This clone showed up just once. The J gene is TRBJ2-1, the V gene TRBV5-1; TRBD2 matches 9 bases. V trimming: 0 bases; J trimming: 3 bases; junction bases outside the gene matches: 4. This CDR3 has 16 residues. CDR1 is SGHRS, CDR2 YFSETQ, per germline. CDR3 region: CASSLALAGYYNEQFF. DNA for the CDR3: TGCGCCAGCAGCTTGGCCCTAGCGGGATACTACAATGAGCAGTTCTTC.

This sequence joins TRBV5-1 and TRBJ2-1, with D tentatively TRBD2 (6 bases). The CDR3 has 17 residues. In germline, CDR1 is SGHRS, CDR2 YFSETQ. Trimming removed 7 bases from V and 4 bases from J, with 24 bases in between. In nucleotides, the CDR3 is TGCGCCAGCGCCCGTGGGGTGCGGGGCGGGCCGTACAATGAGCAGTTCTTC. Residues: CASARGVRGGPYNEQFF.

The rearrangement links TRBV9 to TRBJ2-1; D gene ambiguous. The CDR3 totals 14 residues. Trimming removed 4 bases at V and 8 bases at J, with 16 bases between. Germline assignment: CDR1 SGDLS and CDR2 YYNGEE. CDR3 residues: CASSTQTSGDEQFF. CDR3 DNA sequence: TGTGCCAGCAGCACTCAGACCTCTGGGGATGAGCAGTTCTTC.

The V gene is TRBV25-1, the J gene TRBJ2-1; 7 bases agree with TRBD2. This CDR3 spans 15 amino acids. Per germline, CDR1 MGHDK and CDR2 SYGVNS. After removal of 2 bases from V and 2 bases from J, the junction contained 3 bases not matched to a gene. CDR3 DNA: TGTGCCAGCAGTGAAGCGGGAGCGGCCTACAATGAGCAGTTCTTC. Encoded protein: CASSEAGAAYNEQFF.

The chain has TRBV6-5 and TRBJ2-1, with D perhaps assigned TRBD1 or TRBD2 (5 bases each). Per the germline V gene, CDR1 is MNHEY and CDR2 is SVGAGI. This CDR3 contains 15 residues. V was shortened by 6 bases and J by 4 bases, with 16 bases between the two germline ends. The CDR3 is CASRRLQTEYNEQFF. The CDR3 region has the DNA TGTGCCAGCAGACGACTACAGACAGAATACAATGAGCAGTTCTTC.

V gene TRBV5-1 combines with J gene TRBJ2-1, with TRBD2 identical over 10 bases. With 5 bases clipped from V and 4 bases from J, the junction kept 3 bases outside the gene matches. Germline V gene sequence: CDR1 SGHRS, CDR2 YFSETQ. CDR3 length: 14 residues. The CDR3 bases are TGCGCCAGCAGAGCGGGAGGGGCTTACAATGAGCAGTTCTTC. It is translated as CASRAGGAYNEQFF.

The chain combines TRBV28 with TRBJ2-3; 9 positions match TRBD2. The CDR3 runs 18 residues. Germline V gives CDR1 MDHEN, CDR2 SYDVKM. Trimming removed 6 bases from V and 4 bases from J; junction bases left unmatched: 17. CDR3 DNA: TGTGCCAGCAGCCGCCTCGGTTTCGCTAGCGGGAAGGCAGATACGCAGTATTTT. Protein product: CASSRLGFASGKADTQYF.

The chain combines TRBV15 with TRBJ1-2; no clear D. The CDR3 runs 14 residues. Germline CDR1 reads LNHNV; CDR2 reads YYDKDF (reference sequence). Trimming pared 1 base from V and 6 bases from J, leaving 12 bases between. The CDR3 loop reads CATSRGAGSDGYTF. In DNA, the CDR3 is TGTGCCACCAGCAGAGGAGCGGGCTCCGATGGCTACACCTTC.

This clone appeared a single time. This sequence joins TRBV6-6 and TRBJ2-1; TRBD2 matches at 12 bases. V lost 8 bases, J lost 7 bases, and 3 bases stayed unmatched. The V gene's germline CDR1 is MNHNY and CDR2 SVGAGI (reference sequence). CDR3 length equals 13 residues. The CDR3 bases are TGTGCCAGCGAGACTAGCGGGAGAAATGAGCAGTTCTTC. This translates into CASETSGRNEQFF.

The rearrangement uses TRBV28 and TRBJ1-1; 8 nucleotides align to TRBD1. CDR1 and CDR2 (germline): MDHEN, SYDVKM. After removal of 7 bases from V and 1 base from J, the junction contained 5 bases not matched to a gene. CDR3 size: 14 residues. In nucleotides, the CDR3 is TGTGCCAGCAATTGGCAGGGGGCGAACACTGAAGCTTTCTTT. It specifies CASNWQGANTEAFF.

This chain joins TRBV27 and TRBJ2-7; 12 bases map to TRBD2. The CDR3 is 18 residues long. V was clipped by 5 bases and J by 0 bases; unmatched bases: 11. CDR1 MNHEY and CDR2 SMNVEV come from the germline V gene (reference sequence). The DNA for the CDR3 is TGTGCCAGCAGTCCAAGGACTAGCGGGGCGTCCTTCTCCTACGAGCAGTACTTC. The encoded protein is CASSPRTSGASFSYEQYF.

This chain uses TRBV19 with TRBJ1-1, with a tentative D call TRBD1 (5 bases). The CDR3 is made up of 15 amino acids. Germline V gene data show CDR1 as LNHDA and CDR2 as SQIVND (reference sequence). Trimming cost V 3 bases and J 9 bases, with 20 bases left between them. This chain's CDR3 is CASSIQLGQISKAFF. DNA of the CDR3: TGTGCCAGTAGTATCCAGTTGGGGCAGATCTCTAAAGCTTTCTTT.

In the case of this clone: This same CDR3 is encoded by further DNA sequences in the sample. The chain employs TRBV19 and TRBJ1-1, with TRBD1 as a possible D gene (5 bases). Germline V gene data show CDR1 as LNHDA and CDR2 as SQIVND (reference sequence). V lost 6 bases to trimming and J lost 1 base, with 6 bases between them. The CDR3 is 12 amino acids. CDR3 sequence reads: CASSTGNTEAFF. The CDR3 bases are TGTGCCAGTAGCACAGGGAACACTGAAGCTTTCTTT.

CDR3 in amino acids: CASSSAGAVSYNEQFF. For the CDR3, the DNA is TGTGCCAGCAGTTCAGCGGGAGCCGTCTCCTACAATGAGCAGTTCTTC. This chain uses TRBV28 with TRBJ2-1, with 8 bases identical to TRBD2. The germline CDR1 and CDR2 sequences are MDHEN and SYDVKM. The CDR3 length is 16 residues. Trimming took 4 bases from V and 0 from J; bases not matched to a gene: 5. The whole variable domain, filled in from reference TRBV28 and TRBJ2-1, reads DVKVTQSSRYLVKRTGEKVFLECVQDMDHENMFWYRQDPGLGLRLIYFSYDVKMKEKGDIPEGYSVSREKKERFSLILESASTNQTSMYLCASSSAGAVSYNEQFFGPGTRLTVL.

The chain uses TRBV7-2 and TRBJ1-1; unclear D gene. The germline V and J ends were trimmed by 2 bases and 0 bases, with 7 bases remaining between them. Per germline, CDR1 SGHTA and CDR2 FQGNSA. The CDR3 length is 14 residues. Written as DNA, the CDR3 is TGTGCCAGCAGCTTAACCTCTGTGAACACTGAAGCTTTCTTT. It translates to CASSLTSVNTEAFF. The complete variable domain, with remaining parts taken from reference TRBV7-2 and TRBJ1-1, reads GAGVSQSPSNKVTEKGKDVELRCDPISGHTALYWYRQSLGQGLEFLIYFQGNSAPDKSGLPSDRFSAERTGGSVSTLTIQRTQQEDSAVYLCASSLTSVNTEAFFGQGTRLTVV.